This TCR beta chain was sequenced for a study of blood T cell repertoires in COVID-19. Study context: Some COVID-19 samples were acute and others convalescent; all came from the United States, Italy and Spain. T cells, B-cell-depleted T cells, or PBMCs provided the cDNA or gDNA that served as material.

Germline V CDR1 and CDR2: LNHDA, SQIVND (reference sequence). Trimming left V 7 bases short and J 4 bases short, with 14 bases between. This CDR3 has 14 amino acids. Study processing details: Reference gene primer amplification gave estimated nucleated cell counts. Assay: immunoSEQ multiplex PCR; the TCRdb copy retains only in-frame clones and omits some. The V and J calls and clone size come from that table; D and trimming were worked out from the DNA. The table has about 240,000 clones, around 82% seen once. The sequenced sample consisted of peripheral blood. This clonotype originated in a woman between 65 and 79 years old with acute or convalescent COVID-19. V and J are TRBV19 and TRBJ1-5; possible D gene TRBD1, 6 bases. CDR3 sequence (DNA): TGTGCCAGTATCGAACAGGGATTAAATCAGCCCCAGCATTTT. It encodes CASIEQGLNQPQHF.